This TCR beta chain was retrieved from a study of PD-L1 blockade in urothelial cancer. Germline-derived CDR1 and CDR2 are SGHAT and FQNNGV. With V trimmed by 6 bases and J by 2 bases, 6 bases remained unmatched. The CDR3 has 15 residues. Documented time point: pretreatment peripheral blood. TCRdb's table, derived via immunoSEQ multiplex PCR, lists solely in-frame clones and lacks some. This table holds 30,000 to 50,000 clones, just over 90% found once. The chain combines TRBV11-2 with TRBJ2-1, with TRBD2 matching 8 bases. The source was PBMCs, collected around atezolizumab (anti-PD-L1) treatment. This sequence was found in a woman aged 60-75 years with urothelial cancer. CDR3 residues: CASRHSGTTYNEQFF. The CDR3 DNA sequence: TGTGCCAGCAGACATAGCGGGACGACCTACAATGAGCAGTTCTTC.